What follows are 10 T cell receptor beta chains derived from one specimen sequenced in a study of blood T cell repertoires in COVID-19. TCRdb keeps only in-frame clones here, not all; method: immunoSEQ multiplex PCR. There are some 120,000 clones in the sample; 80% to 90% occur only once, and over 15% lies in the top ten. The material sequenced was peripheral blood. These receptors were taken from a human donor with acute or convalescent COVID-19. The donor label of this sample is uncertain.

The chain is built from TRBV28 and TRBJ1-1; D perhaps matches TRBD1 (6 bases). The CDR3 is 15 amino acids. CDR1 and CDR2 (germline): MDHEN, SYDVKM. V was shortened by 6 bases and J by 5 bases, with 19 bases between the two germline ends. In DNA, the CDR3 is TGTGCCAGCAGAATCTTGGGGGCGGGAGGGACTGAAGCTTTCTTT. As protein: CASRILGAGGTEAFF. The complete variable domain, with remaining parts taken from reference TRBV28 and TRBJ1-1, reads DVKVTQSSRYLVKRTGEKVFLECVQDMDHENMFWYRQDPGLGLRLIYFSYDVKMKEKGDIPEGYSVSREKKERFSLILESASTNQTSMYLCASRILGAGGTEAFFGQGTRLTVV.

The V gene is TRBV7-2, the J gene TRBJ2-2; 8 bases map to TRBD2. This CDR3 region has 15 residues. Germline-derived CDR1 and CDR2 are SGHTA and FQGNSA. Trimming cost V 4 bases and J 5 bases; bases outside gene matches: 6. This CDR3 is CASSSAGGRTGELFF. CDR3 nucleotides: TGTGCCAGCAGCTCGGCGGGGGGAAGGACCGGGGAGCTGTTTTTT.

Comments on this clone: This CDR3 is also generated by other DNA sequences in the sample. The gene calls are TRBV28 and TRBJ1-1, with TRBD1 matching over 7 bases. V shed 1 base, J shed 3 bases, and the junction held 5 bases outside the gene matches. The CDR3 extends over 15 amino acids. The V gene's germline CDR1 is MDHEN and CDR2 SYDVKM. This CDR3 is CASSLSGRGDTEAFF. CDR3 DNA: TGTGCCAGCAGTTTATCGGGCAGGGGGGACACTGAAGCTTTCTTT.

The chain uses TRBV7-2 and TRBJ1-4, with TRBD1 identical over 8 bases. Per the germline V gene, CDR1 is SGHTA and CDR2 is FQGNSA. J lost 5 bases, V lost 4 bases, and 6 bases had no gene match. The CDR3 consists of 15 residues. CDR3 DNA: TGTGCCAGCAGCTCGCCGGGACAGGCAAATGAAAAACTGTTTTTT. Translation: CASSSPGQANEKLFF.

This clone showed up just a few times. The rearrangement uses TRBV7-9 and TRBJ2-7; 12 bases agree with TRBD2. With V trimmed by 6 bases and J by 4 bases, 4 bases remained unmatched. CDR1 SEHNR and CDR2 FQNEAQ come from the germline V gene (reference sequence). The CDR3 consists of 14 residues. The CDR3 region is CASRPSGGAYEQYF. The CDR3 DNA reads as TGTGCCAGCAGACCTAGCGGGGGGGCTTACGAGCAGTACTTC.

V is TRBV7-2 and J is TRBJ2-5; 10 bases match TRBD2. The CDR3 covers 15 residues. Germline assignment: CDR1 SGHTA and CDR2 FQGNSA. J was trimmed by 5 bases and V by 4 bases; bases with no gene match: 7. This CDR3 is CASSWTSGGAETQYF. CDR3 nucleotide sequence: TGTGCCAGCAGCTGGACTAGCGGTGGAGCCGAGACCCAGTACTTC.

This chain joins TRBV19 and TRBJ1-3; no firm D call. From germline, CDR1 is LNHDA and CDR2 SQIVND (reference sequence). This CDR3 has 15 amino acids. Trimming stripped 3 bases from V and 3 bases from J, with 12 bases between. The CDR3 is CASSIRGVGGNTIYF. The CDR3 DNA reads as TGTGCCAGTAGTATTCGGGGAGTAGGTGGAAACACCATATATTTT.

The genes are TRBV7-9 and TRBJ2-3; D perhaps matches TRBD1 (5 bases). The CDR3 has 16 residues. CDR1 and CDR2 from the germline V gene are SEHNR and FQNEAQ (reference sequence). Trimming stripped 1 base from V and 1 base from J, with 12 bases between. Here the CDR3 reads CASSLVVSGRTDTQYF. The CDR3 nucleotides are TGTGCCAGCAGCTTAGTTGTCTCAGGGCGCACAGATACGCAGTATTTT.

This chain links TRBV30 with TRBJ1-3; no firm D call. The germline V gene has CDR1 GTSNPN and CDR2 SVGIG (reference sequence). The CDR3 is 11 residues long. V was trimmed by 5 bases and J by 2 bases, leaving 4 bases between them. The CDR3: CAWGAGNTIYF. Here the CDR3 DNA reads TGTGCCTGGGGCGCTGGAAACACCATATATTTT.

The chain uses TRBV12-3 or TRBV12-4 and TRBJ2-1; D uncertain. V was clipped by 2 bases and J by 15 bases, with 17 bases between them. This CDR3 region has 13 residues. The CDR3 coding sequence is TGTGCCAGCAGTTTATTTTTAGGTAGCAAGGCGTTCTTC. Its translation is CASSLFLGSKAFF.